This T cell receptor (beta chain) appears in the sequencing data of a study of early T cells in non-severe SARS-CoV-2 infection. TCRdb ran MiXCR on the 5' RACE reads and lists one entry per CDR3 protein. Among around 40,000 distinct CDR3 sequences, 11% were seen once, and the ten largest hold just over 20%. The germline gives CDR1 MDHEN, CDR2 SYDVKM. The CDR3 sequence is 13 residues long. Trimming took 5 bases from V and 5 from J, leaving 12 bases between them. The rearrangement uses TRBV28 and TRBJ1-2, with D hard to call. Sequenced sample: whole blood. This sequence was found in an adult who was a healthcare worker with PCR-confirmed SARS-CoV-2 infection or an uninfected control (not recorded which). The CDR3 loop is CASSLSEYYGYTF. CDR3 sequence (DNA): TGTGCCAGCAGTCTTTCCGAATATTATGGCTACACCTTC.